A selection of T cell receptor beta chains follows, all from one sample in a study of cytomegalovirus exposure and HLA in healthy donors. Clones were sequenced by immunoSEQ multiplex PCR, and TCRdb holds only the in-frame ones, with some missing. The sample features 200,000 to 250,000 clones, with more than 0.95% in its top ten. The source material was PBMCs. These receptors all come from a girl aged 2 to 9 in good health and CMV-seropositive. Both conserved end residues are part of each CDR3. A D gene is named only where the DNA matches it firmly.

TRBV5-1	15	-	TRBJ2-1	CASSLAEGMKVEQFF	TGCGCCAGCAGCTTGGCCGAGGGAATGAAGGTTGAGCAGTTCTTC
TRBV19	12	TRBD1	TRBJ1-1	CASRQGANKAFF	TGTGCCAGTAGACAGGGGGCCAATAAAGCTTTCTTT
TRBV4-1	17	TRBD1	TRBJ1-2	CASSLTGTGEGVGGYTF	TGCGCCAGCAGCTTGACCGGGACAGGGGAGGGAGTTGGCGGCTACACCTTC
TRBV6-1	13	TRBD1	TRBJ2-7	CASGRDRGREQYF	TGTGCCAGCGGCAGGGACAGGGGGCGGGAGCAGTACTTC
TRBV5-4	14	-	TRBJ1-1	CASSFGTTNTEAFF	TGTGCCAGCAGCTTCGGGACAACGAACACTGAAGCTTTCTTT
TRBV7-8	16	-	TRBJ1-4	CASSLFYRTRREKLFF	TGTGCCAGCAGCTTATTCTATAGGACAAGGCGTGAAAAACTGTTTTTT
TRBV4-2	15	-	TRBJ2-7	CASSQDPLGQYEQYF	TGTGCCAGCAGCCAAGATCCGCTAGGTCAATACGAGCAGTACTTC
TRBV6-1	13	-	TRBJ1-4	CASSATELGKLFF	TGTGCCAGCAGTGCTACAGAGTTGGGAAAACTGTTTTTT
TRBV6-5	16	TRBD1	TRBJ2-5	CASSYHHLGQVGTQYF	TGTGCCAGCAGTTACCACCACCTGGGACAGGTGGGGACCCAGTACTTC
TRBV5-1	14	-	TRBJ1-1	CASSPRGENTEAFF	TGCGCCAGCAGCCCACGGGGGGAAAACACTGAAGCTTTCTTT
TRBV15	14	-	TRBJ2-3	CATSTTWGVDTQYF	TGTGCCACCAGCACCACATGGGGGGTAGATACGCAGTATTTT
TRBV28	14	-	TRBJ2-3	CASRRAKSTDTQYF	TGTGCCAGCAGGCGGGCCAAATCCACAGATACGCAGTATTTT
TRBV10-1	19	-	TRBJ1-1	CASSTKTRWDFNMNTEAFF	TGCGCCAGCAGTACCAAAACGCGTTGGGACTTCAATATGAACACTGAAGCTTTCTTT
TRBV6-5	15	TRBD2	TRBJ2-1	CASSSQREFYNEQFF	TGTGCCAGCAGTTCTCAGCGGGAGTTCTACAATGAGCAGTTCTTC
TRBV7-7	14	TRBD1	TRBJ2-7	CASSPGTGSYEQYF	TGTGCCAGCAGCCCGGGGACAGGGAGCTACGAGCAGTACTTC
TRBV2	15	-	TRBJ1-1	CASSESTALNTEAFF	TGTGCCAGCAGTGAATCGACAGCCTTGAACACTGAAGCTTTCTTT
TRBV2	13	-	TRBJ2-2	CASTGSYPGELFF	TGTGCCAGCACGGGGAGTTATCCCGGGGAGCTGTTTTTT
TRBV18	15	-	TRBJ2-2	CASSPERPHTGELFF	TGTGCCAGCTCACCGGAGAGGCCGCACACCGGGGAGCTGTTTTTT
TRBV29-1	14	-	TRBJ1-2	CSVEVSPGVLGYTF	TGCAGCGTTGAAGTCTCGCCAGGGGTACTAGGCTACACCTTC
TRBV6-5	13	-	TRBJ1-1	CASGRTGDTEAFF	TGTGCCAGCGGGAGGACTGGGGACACTGAAGCTTTCTTT
TRBV7-8	15	TRBD2	TRBJ2-1	CASSLGLAVLNEQFF	TGTGCCAGCAGCTTGGGACTAGCTGTTCTTAATGAGCAGTTCTTC
TRBV7-6	16	TRBD2	TRBJ2-7	CASSLAGREGGYEQYF	TGTGCCAGCAGCTTAGCCGGGAGGGAGGGAGGCTACGAGCAGTACTTC
TRBV5-6	15	-	TRBJ1-1	CASENSWGGGTEAFF	TGTGCCAGCGAAAACTCCTGGGGGGGAGGCACTGAAGCTTTCTTT
TRBV6-5	14	-	TRBJ1-1	CATGKAYMNTEAFF	TGTGCCACGGGGAAGGCCTATATGAACACTGAAGCTTTCTTT
TRBV15	15	TRBD1	TRBJ1-2	CATSGGTGGVYGYTF	TGTGCCACCAGCGGAGGGACAGGGGGGGTTTATGGCTACACCTTC
TRBV27	13	-	TRBJ2-5	CASGTSGVETQYF	TGTGCCAGCGGCACCTCAGGGGTGGAGACCCAGTACTTC
TRBV19	12	-	TRBJ1-4	CASSGNREKLFF	TGTGCCAGTAGTGGCAACAGGGAAAAACTGTTTTTT